Listed here are 28 T cell receptor beta chains from one sample, sequenced in a study of cytomegalovirus exposure and HLA in healthy donors. A multiplex PCR was run with 60 Vbeta primers and 13 Jbeta primers. TCRdb keeps only in-frame clones here, not all; method: immunoSEQ multiplex PCR. The data hold roughly 150,000 clones, with more than 70% observed a single time. Sequenced: PBMCs. The receptors derive from a man younger than 45 in good health and CMV-seronegative.

The rearrangement joins TRBV6-4 to TRBJ2-1; TRBD2 matches at 9 bases. CDR3 size: 19 residues. Trimming at V came to 6 bases and at J to 3 bases, leaving 18 bases not matched to a gene. In germline, CDR1 is MRHNA, CDR2 SNTAGT. The CDR3 coding sequence is TGTGCCAGCAGCCACCCAGGCCAGCGGGAGGTCATTGACTACAATGAGCAGTTCTTC. It translates to CASSHPGQREVIDYNEQFF.

This rearrangement joins TRBV7-9 to TRBJ2-1; 12 nucleotides align to TRBD2. Germline lookup yields CDR1 SEHNR and CDR2 FQNEAQ (reference sequence). J was trimmed by 1 base and V by 4 bases; bases with no gene match: 2. CDR3 length equals 16 residues. The CDR3 DNA sequence: TGTGCCAGCAGCTCCCTAGCGGGAGGGTCCTACAATGAGCAGTTCTTC. It encodes CASSSLAGGSYNEQFF.

V usage is TRBV25-1 and J usage is TRBJ1-6; TRBD1 matches 9 bases. Germline V gene data show CDR1 as MGHDK and CDR2 as SYGVNS. The CDR3 runs 16 residues. Losses at the gene ends were 4 bases for V and 7 bases for J; bases not matched to a gene: 8. CDR3 amino acids: CASSARTGVGNSPLHF. CDR3 bases: TGTGCCAGCAGTGCTCGGACAGGGGTTGGAAATTCACCCCTCCACTTT.

The gene calls are TRBV11-3 and TRBJ2-2; 7 positions match TRBD2. The CDR3 totals 16 residues. CDR1 and CDR2 (germline): SGHNT, YENEEA. Germline trimming cut 5 bases from V and 3 bases from J; bases unmatched to any gene: 9. The CDR3: CASSPSGGGDTGELFF. The CDR3 DNA reads as TGTGCCAGCAGCCCCTCCGGCGGGGGTGACACCGGGGAGCTGTTTTTT.

The chain links TRBV25-1 to TRBJ2-3; D ambiguous. CDR3 size: 15 residues. Germline lookup yields CDR1 MGHDK and CDR2 SYGVNS. V dropped 5 bases and J dropped 2 bases, with 14 bases sitting between them. CDR3 loop: CASSPQSQVTDTQYF. CDR3 coding DNA: TGTGCCAGCAGTCCCCAGTCTCAGGTCACAGATACGCAGTATTTT.

The rearrangement links TRBV25-1 to TRBJ1-5, with 7 nucleotides matching TRBD1. The CDR3 totals 15 residues. J lost 4 bases, V lost 4 bases, and 7 bases had no gene match. Per the germline V gene, CDR1 is MGHDK and CDR2 is SYGVNS. The DNA of the CDR3 is TGTGCCAGCAGTGCACAGGGGAGTCTGAATCAGCCCCAGCATTTT. Translated, it gives CASSAQGSLNQPQHF.

CDR3 residues: CASSPRLAGGVNEQFF. Written as DNA, the CDR3 is TGTGCCAGCAGCCCTCGACTAGCGGGAGGGGTAAATGAGCAGTTCTTC. The chain combines TRBV4-2 with TRBJ2-1; 14 bases fit TRBD2. Germline V gives CDR1 LGHNA, CDR2 YNFKEQ. The CDR3 runs 16 residues. The trim removed 4 bases at V and 7 bases at J, leaving 6 bases unmatched.

V is TRBV18 and J is TRBJ1-2; D is undetermined. V shed 1 base and J shed 0 bases, with 6 bases lying between them. The CDR3 is 14 amino acids. The germline V gene has CDR1 KGHSH and CDR2 LQKENI. The CDR3 coding sequence is TGTGCCAGCTCACCACGGAGAGCTAACTATGGCTACACCTTC. Its protein product is CASSPRRANYGYTF. The entire variable domain, with the rest obtained from reference TRBV18 and TRBJ1-2, is as follows: NAGVMQNPRHLVRRRGQEARLRCSPMKGHSHVYWYRQLPEEGLKFMVYLQKENIIDESGMPKERFSAEFPKEGPSILRIQQVVRGDSAAYFCASSPRRANYGYTFGSGTRLTVV.

This clone appeared a few times. V is TRBV5-4 and J is TRBJ2-2; 10 bases match TRBD2. The V and J ends lost 4 bases and 5 bases, in that order; junction bases with no gene match: 11. The CDR3 sequence is 17 residues long. Germline CDR1 SGHNT, CDR2 YYREEE (reference sequence). CDR3: CASSPTTLAGVTGELFF. The CDR3 bases are TGTGCCAGCAGCCCCACTACCCTAGCGGGAGTGACCGGGGAGCTGTTTTTT.

CDR3 sequence (DNA): TGTGCCAGCAGCGGTAGTAGTCAAGAGACCCAGTACTTC. Translating it yields CASSGSSQETQYF. This sequence joins TRBV9 and TRBJ2-5, with no clear D. V was shortened by 3 bases and J by 2 bases, with 8 bases between the two germline ends. The CDR3 is made up of 13 amino acids. CDR1 and CDR2 (germline): SGDLS, YYNGEE.

This clone was found once. CDR3 nucleotides: TGTGCCAGCAGCGTAGCGGTTGAGGATGAGCAGTTCTTC. It codes for CASSVAVEDEQFF. The rearrangement joins TRBV9 to TRBJ2-1; no definite D call. V lost 0 bases to trimming and J lost 8 bases, with 9 bases between them. Looked up from germline, CDR1 is SGDLS and CDR2 is YYNGEE. This CDR3 contains 13 residues.

The rearrangement joins TRBV29-1 to TRBJ2-3; possible D gene TRBD2, 5 bases. From germline, CDR1 is SQVTM and CDR2 ANQGSEA. This CDR3 contains 13 residues. The V gene lost 6 bases and the J gene lost 0 bases, with 10 bases spanning the gap. In nucleotides, the CDR3 is TGCAGCGTCCCCGGACTCAGCACAGATACGCAGTATTTT. Its protein product is CSVPGLSTDTQYF.

The chain recombines TRBV9 with TRBJ2-2, with D possibly TRBD1 on 5 matching bases. The CDR3 extends over 14 amino acids. With 1 base removed from V and 3 bases from J, the gap between germline ends came to 7 bases. The germline V gene has CDR1 SGDLS and CDR2 YYNGEE. The CDR3 here is CASSVQGYTGELFF. CDR3 nucleotides: TGTGCCAGCAGCGTACAGGGCTACACCGGGGAGCTGTTTTTT.

V and J are TRBV6-5 and TRBJ1-3; D is uncertain. The CDR3 consists of 14 residues. Trimming stripped 6 bases from V and 0 bases from J, with 9 bases between. Germline V lookup: CDR1 MNHEY, CDR2 SVGAGI. The CDR3 sequence is CASRLSISGNTIYF. The DNA of the CDR3 is TGTGCCAGCAGACTTAGCATCTCTGGAAACACCATATATTTT.

The V and J genes are TRBV13 and TRBJ1-1; tentatively, D is TRBD1 (5 bases). Trimming shortened V by 5 bases and J by 0 bases, and 10 bases separated the two germline ends. This CDR3 has 14 residues. The V gene's germline CDR1 is PRHDT and CDR2 FYEKMQ (reference sequence). The CDR3 protein is CASSPTVMNTEAFF. The CDR3 DNA reads as TGTGCCAGCAGCCCGACAGTAATGAACACTGAAGCTTTCTTT.

This sequence joins TRBV18 and TRBJ1-3, with 8 bases aligning to TRBD1. With V trimmed by 3 bases and J by 0 bases, 4 bases remained unmatched. Germline V gene data show CDR1 as KGHSH and CDR2 as LQKENI. The CDR3 loop spans 16 amino acids. The DNA of the CDR3 is TGTGCCAGCTCACCCGCAGGGGGCCTCTCTGGAAACACCATATATTTT. Its protein product is CASSPAGGLSGNTIYF.

The CDR3 here is CASSYGGNTGELFF. The CDR3 DNA follows: TGTGCCAGCAGTTACGGAGGGAACACCGGGGAGCTGTTTTTT. The genes are TRBV6-5 and TRBJ2-2; tentative D call: TRBD2 (5 bases). The CDR3 extends over 14 amino acids. V lost 2 bases and J lost 1, with 5 bases in between. The germline gives CDR1 MNHEY, CDR2 SVGAGI.

The chain links TRBV10-2 to TRBJ2-1; no reliable D call. V dropped 0 bases and J dropped 0 bases, with 12 bases sitting between them. Germline CDR1 WSHSY, CDR2 SAAADI. CDR3 length equals 17 residues. The DNA for the CDR3 is TGCGCCAGCAGTGAGTCGAGCCCGGTTCGCTCCTACAATGAGCAGTTCTTC. Amino acids: CASSESSPVRSYNEQFF.

The chain couples TRBV30 to TRBJ2-7; D is possibly TRBD1 (5 bases). Germline V gene data show CDR1 as GTSNPN and CDR2 as SVGIG (reference sequence). The CDR3 is 15 amino acids. The germline V and J ends were trimmed by 0 bases and 0 bases, with 12 bases remaining between them. The CDR3 protein is CAWSVGAASSYEQYF. CDR3 nucleotide sequence: TGTGCCTGGAGTGTAGGGGCCGCTAGCTCCTACGAGCAGTACTTC.

The V and J genes are TRBV7-9 and TRBJ2-1; D is unclear. V lost 1 base and J lost 6, with 10 bases in between. CDR3 length: 14 amino acids. In germline, CDR1 is SEHNR, CDR2 FQNEAQ (reference sequence). The CDR3: CASSLDAGPNEQFF. CDR3 DNA: TGTGCCAGCAGCTTAGATGCAGGTCCCAATGAGCAGTTCTTC.

The chain carries TRBV15 and TRBJ1-5, with D uncertain. The CDR3 is made up of 14 amino acids. The germline V gene encodes CDR1 LNHNV and CDR2 YYDKDF (reference sequence). The germline V and J ends were trimmed by 4 bases and 5 bases, with 12 bases remaining between them. The CDR3 coding sequence is TGTGCCACCAGCACTTCAAACGGGGATCAGCCCCAGCATTTT. It yields the protein CATSTSNGDQPQHF.

This chain links TRBV27 with TRBJ2-5; maybe TRBD1 (5 bases). The germline gives CDR1 MNHEY, CDR2 SMNVEV (reference sequence). Trimming shortened V by 3 bases and J by 9 bases, and 14 bases separated the two germline ends. The CDR3 sequence is 13 residues long. Written as DNA, the CDR3 is TGTGCCAGCAGTTTCGGACAAAGCTCACCCCAGTACTTC. This encodes CASSFGQSSPQYF.

This rearrangement joins TRBV2 to TRBJ2-1; 8 nucleotides align to TRBD2. The CDR3 runs 15 residues. Germline CDR1 SNHLY, CDR2 FYNNEI. The ends lost 3 bases at V and 7 bases at J; junction bases unmatched: 8. DNA for the CDR3: TGTGCCAGCAGTGAGGTAGCGGGGTGGAGAAATGAGCAGTTCTTC. Its translation is CASSEVAGWRNEQFF.

The chain employs TRBV11-2 and TRBJ2-1; possibly TRBD2 for D (7 bases). Germline assignment: CDR1 SGHAT and CDR2 FQNNGV. The CDR3 runs 16 residues. V was trimmed by 5 bases and J by 3 bases, leaving 17 bases between them. This CDR3 reads CASSVLGGGYYNEQFF. The CDR3 DNA reads TGTGCCAGCAGCGTTCTGGGCGGGGGCTACTACAATGAGCAGTTCTTC.

On this clone: This same CDR3 is encoded by further DNA sequences in the sample. This chain links TRBV5-1 with TRBJ2-1; weak D call: TRBD1 (6 bases). Germline V gene sequence: CDR1 SGHRS, CDR2 YFSETQ. Trimming left V 0 bases short and J 0 bases short, with 10 bases between. The CDR3 totals 16 residues. As DNA, the CDR3 is TGCGCCAGCAGCTTGGGGGCGGACAGCTCCTACAATGAGCAGTTCTTC. This sequence encodes CASSLGADSSYNEQFF.

This sequence joins TRBV4-1 and TRBJ2-3; D not certain. The germline V gene has CDR1 MGHRA and CDR2 YSYEKL. V lost 1 base and J 0 bases, leaving 8 bases between the germline ends. The CDR3 spans 15 residues. The CDR3, as DNA: TGCGCCAGCAGCCAAGGTTCAGGAAGCACAGATACGCAGTATTTT. Protein: CASSQGSGSTDTQYF.

The chain employs TRBV5-1 and TRBJ2-7; D is undetermined. The CDR3 totals 14 residues. CDR1 is SGHRS, CDR2 YFSETQ, per germline. V was pared by 3 bases and J by 0 bases, with 10 bases between. The chain's CDR3 is CASSSRQSSYEQYF. CDR3 nucleotides: TGCGCCAGCAGCTCGAGGCAGAGCTCCTACGAGCAGTACTTC.

The gene calls are TRBV5-3 and TRBJ2-7; 11 bases align to TRBD2. TRBV5-3 counts as an open reading frame of uncertain function. This CDR3 spans 18 amino acids. J gave up 0 bases and V 0 bases, and 8 bases lay outside the gene matches. The CDR3: CARSLALAGGLSSYEQYF. CDR3 bases: TGTGCCAGAAGCTTGGCGCTAGCGGGAGGTTTGAGCTCCTACGAGCAGTACTTC.